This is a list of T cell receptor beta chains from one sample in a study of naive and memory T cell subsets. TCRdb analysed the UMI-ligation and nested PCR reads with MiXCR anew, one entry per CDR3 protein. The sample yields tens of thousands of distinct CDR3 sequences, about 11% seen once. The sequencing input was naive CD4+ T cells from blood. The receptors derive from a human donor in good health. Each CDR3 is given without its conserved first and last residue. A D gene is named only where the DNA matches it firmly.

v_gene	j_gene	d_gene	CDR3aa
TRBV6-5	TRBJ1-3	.	ASSYSRGSGNTIY
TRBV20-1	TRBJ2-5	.	SARGPGGTQY
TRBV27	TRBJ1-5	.	ASSLRINQPQH
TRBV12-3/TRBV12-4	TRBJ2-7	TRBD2	ASSSAGSQSGPY
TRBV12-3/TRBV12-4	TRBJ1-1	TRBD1	ASSLPFRGRYTEAF
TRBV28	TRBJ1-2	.	ASSFPDGYT
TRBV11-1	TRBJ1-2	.	ASSATENYGYT
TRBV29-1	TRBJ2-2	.	SAQQRSKTGELF
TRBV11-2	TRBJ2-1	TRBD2	ASSRKAGVTYNEQF
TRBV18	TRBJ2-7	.	ASSPQASRSYEQY
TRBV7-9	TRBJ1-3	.	ASSMETRNTIY
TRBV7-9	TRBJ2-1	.	ASSLGSDYNEQF
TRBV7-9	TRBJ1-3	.	AGRAGSGNTIY
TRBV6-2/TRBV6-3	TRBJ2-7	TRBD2	ASRSRGGDYEQY
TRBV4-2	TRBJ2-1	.	ASSQAGAHNEQF
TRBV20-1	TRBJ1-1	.	SAREPGTWTEAF
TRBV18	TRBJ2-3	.	ASSRLDGDTQY
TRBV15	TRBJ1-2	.	ATRRGYYGYT
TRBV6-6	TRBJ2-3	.	ASSPGVLGTDTQY
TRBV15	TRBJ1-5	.	ATRDQGHSNQPQH
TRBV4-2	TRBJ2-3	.	ASSGLTLGVDTQY
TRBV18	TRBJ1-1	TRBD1	ASSSDRDTEAF
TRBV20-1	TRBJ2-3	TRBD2	SATGTSGGARPDTQY
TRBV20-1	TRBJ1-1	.	SAGDRTENTEAF
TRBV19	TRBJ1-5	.	ASSLPHSGSSQH
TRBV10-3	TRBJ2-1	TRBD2	AISELAGGSYNEQF
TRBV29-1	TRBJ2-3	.	SVEGTTDTQY
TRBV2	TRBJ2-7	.	ASSTVSYEQY
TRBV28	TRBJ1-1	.	ASMRLTSEAF
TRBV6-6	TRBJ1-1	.	ASWGGGFVNTEAF
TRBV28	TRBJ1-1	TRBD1	ASQQGPLNTEAF
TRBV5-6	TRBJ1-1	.	ASSYGRGSNTEAF
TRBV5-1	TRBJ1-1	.	ASSLQENTEAF
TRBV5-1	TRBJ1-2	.	ASSFTGGYGYT
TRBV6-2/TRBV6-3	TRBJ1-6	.	ASSLQGPLH
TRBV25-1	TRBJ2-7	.	ASSDAGSVEQY
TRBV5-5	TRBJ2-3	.	ASSLQGSTDTQY
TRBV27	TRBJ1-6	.	ASSLLDYRIDNSPLH
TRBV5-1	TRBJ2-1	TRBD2	ASSPLTSGGAMF
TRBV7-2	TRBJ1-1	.	ASSLDTEAF
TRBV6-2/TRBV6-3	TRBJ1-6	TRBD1	ATTTTGTGYSPLH
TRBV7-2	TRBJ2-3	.	ASSYPLADTQY
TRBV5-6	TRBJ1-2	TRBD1	ASSADRFYGYT
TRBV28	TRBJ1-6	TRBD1	ASSLGQVVPPLH
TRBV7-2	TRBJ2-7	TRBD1	ASSQGQPPWEQY
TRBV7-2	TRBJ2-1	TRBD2	ASSRHLAGGLNEQF
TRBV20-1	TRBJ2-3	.	SARVASTDTQY